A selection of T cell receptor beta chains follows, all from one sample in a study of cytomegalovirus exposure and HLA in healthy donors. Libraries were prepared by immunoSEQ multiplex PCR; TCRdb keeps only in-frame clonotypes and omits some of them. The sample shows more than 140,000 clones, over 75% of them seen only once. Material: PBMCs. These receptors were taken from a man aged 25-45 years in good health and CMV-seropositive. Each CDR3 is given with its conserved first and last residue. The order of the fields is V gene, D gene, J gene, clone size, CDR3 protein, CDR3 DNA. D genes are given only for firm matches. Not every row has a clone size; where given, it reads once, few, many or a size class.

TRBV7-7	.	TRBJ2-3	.	CASSLGHPGYTQYF	TGTGCCAGCAGCTTGGGACACCCCGGCTATACGCAGTATTTT
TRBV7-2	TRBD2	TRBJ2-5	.	CASSLGAGGRVAQYF	TGTGCCAGCAGCTTAGGAGCTGGAGGGAGGGTGGCCCAGTACTTC
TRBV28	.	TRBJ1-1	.	CASSLDSKMNTEAFF	TGTGCCAGCAGTTTAGACAGTAAAATGAACACTGAAGCTTTCTTT
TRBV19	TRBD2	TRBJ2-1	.	CASSIGGLALNEQFF	TGTGCCAGTAGTATAGGGGGACTAGCTTTAAATGAGCAGTTCTTC
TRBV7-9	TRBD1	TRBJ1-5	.	CASSLARQGSNQPQHF	TGTGCCAGCAGCTTAGCCCGACAGGGTAGCAATCAGCCCCAGCATTTT
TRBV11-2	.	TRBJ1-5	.	CASSLGLTGQYSNQPQHF	TGTGCCAGCAGCTTGGGCCTGACAGGACAATATAGCAATCAGCCCCAGCATTTT
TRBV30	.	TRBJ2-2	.	CAWGSGTLDTGELFF	TGTGCCTGGGGATCCGGGACACTGGACACCGGGGAGCTGTTTTTT
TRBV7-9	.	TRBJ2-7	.	CASSAQGPEFF	TGTGCCAGCAGCGCCCAGGGGCCTGAGTTCTTC
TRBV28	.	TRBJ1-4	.	CASSFSRGGEKLFF	TGTGCCAGCAGTTTTTCCAGGGGCGGCGAAAAACTGTTTTTT
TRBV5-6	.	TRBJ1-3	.	CASSLDARVHGNTIYF	TGTGCCAGCAGCTTGGACGCCAGGGTGCATGGAAACACCATATATTTT
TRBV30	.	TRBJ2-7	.	CALRTDSTSYEQYF	TGTGCCTTGAGAACGGACTCGACTTCCTACGAGCAGTACTTC
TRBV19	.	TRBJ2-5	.	CASSRLRETQYF	TGTGCCAGTAGTCGACTGAGAGAGACCCAGTACTTC
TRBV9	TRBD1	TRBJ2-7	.	CASSEGQGASYEQYF	TGTGCCAGCAGCGAGGGACAGGGGGCTTCTTACGAGCAGTACTTC
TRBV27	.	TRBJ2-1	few	CASSLGGTYNEQFF	TGTGCCAGCAGTTTGGGGGGAACCTACAATGAGCAGTTCTTC
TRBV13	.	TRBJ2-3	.	CASSPPSTDTQYF	TGTGCCAGCAGCCCCCCGAGCACAGATACGCAGTATTTT
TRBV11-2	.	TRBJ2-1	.	CASSLAGNHNEQFF	TGTGCCAGCAGCTTAGCCGGGAACCACAATGAGCAGTTCTTC
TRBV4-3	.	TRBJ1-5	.	CASSQDRVTPHQPQHF	TGCGCCAGCAGCCAAGATCGGGTGACCCCCCATCAGCCCCAGCATTTT
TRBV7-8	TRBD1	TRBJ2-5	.	CASSLARTGRGETQYF	TGTGCCAGCAGCTTAGCGCGGACAGGGCGGGGAGAGACCCAGTACTTC
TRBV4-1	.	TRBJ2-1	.	CASSQDRGRGYEQFF	TGCGCCAGCAGCCAAGATAGAGGACGGGGGTATGAGCAGTTCTTC
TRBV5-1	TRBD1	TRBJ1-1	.	CASSLGTGAPTEASF	TGCGCCAGCAGCTTGGGGACAGGGGCGCCCACTGAAGCTTCCTTT
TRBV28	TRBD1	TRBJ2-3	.	CASSLLGQGPRRTDTQYF	TGTGCCAGCAGTTTACTGGGACAGGGGCCTCGAAGGACAGATACGCAGTATTTT
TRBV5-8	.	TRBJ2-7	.	CASSLGGADEQYF	TGTGCCAGCAGCTTAGGGGGGGCCGACGAGCAGTACTTC
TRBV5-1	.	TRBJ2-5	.	CASTVSRGGSTGTQYF	TGCGCCAGCACCGTCAGCCGCGGGGGCTCTACGGGGACCCAGTACTTC
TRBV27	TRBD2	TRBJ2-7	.	CASSSGLAGVEQYF	TGTGCCAGCAGTTCTGGACTAGCGGGAGTCGAGCAGTACTTC
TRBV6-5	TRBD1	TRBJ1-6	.	CASSYSGQGNSPLHF	TGTGCCAGCAGTTACTCAGGACAGGGTAATTCACCCCTCCACTTT
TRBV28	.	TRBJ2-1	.	CASSRGIGTNEQFF	TGTGCCAGCAGTAGGGGGATAGGAACGAATGAGCAGTTCTTC
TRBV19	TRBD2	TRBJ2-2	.	CASSKSLAGRTGELFF	TGTGCCAGTAGTAAGAGCCTAGCGGGACGCACCGGGGAGCTGTTTTTT
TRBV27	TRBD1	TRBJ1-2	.	CASSSRTGAGGYTF	TGTGCCAGCAGTTCCCGGACAGGGGCTGGGGGCTACACCTTC
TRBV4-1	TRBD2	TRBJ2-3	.	CASSQLPGLAKGTQYF	TGCGCCAGCAGCCAATTACCGGGACTAGCTAAGGGTACGCAGTATTTT
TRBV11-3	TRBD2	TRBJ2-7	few	CASSPSRGLGPSYEQYF	TGTGCCAGCAGCCCCAGTCGGGGACTAGGGCCTTCCTACGAGCAGTACTTC
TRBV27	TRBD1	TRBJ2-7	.	CASSSNRDRGAYEQYF	TGTGCCAGCAGTTCAAACCGGGACAGGGGAGCCTACGAGCAGTACTTC
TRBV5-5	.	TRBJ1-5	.	CARDSYNQPQHF	TGTGCCAGGGACAGCTACAATCAGCCCCAGCATTTT
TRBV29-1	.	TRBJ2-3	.	CSVAPHSTDTQYF	TGCAGCGTTGCCCCCCATAGCACAGATACGCAGTATTTT
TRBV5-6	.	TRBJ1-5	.	CASSRAPSLDSNQPQHF	TGTGCCAGCAGTCGTGCTCCATCACTCGATAGCAATCAGCCCCAGCATTTT
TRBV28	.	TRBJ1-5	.	CASSLEQGAYSNQPQHF	TGTGCCAGCAGTTTAGAGCAGGGTGCTTATAGCAATCAGCCCCAGCATTTT
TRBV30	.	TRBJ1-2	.	CAWTGARLGYGYTF	TGTGCCTGGACAGGGGCTCGGTTGGGTTATGGCTACACCTTC
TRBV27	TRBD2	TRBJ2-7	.	CASSAGTSGSRALYEQYF	TGTGCCAGCAGCGCCGGGACTAGCGGGTCGAGAGCACTCTACGAGCAGTACTTC
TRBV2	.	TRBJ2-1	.	CASRSEGGPNEQFF	TGTGCCAGCAGGTCTGAGGGGGGGCCCAATGAGCAGTTCTTC
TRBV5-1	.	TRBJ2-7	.	CASSLGVSYEQYF	TGCGCCAGCAGCTTGGGAGTTTCCTACGAGCAGTACTTC
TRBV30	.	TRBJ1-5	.	CAWSPAMDQPQHF	TGTGCCTGGAGTCCTGCGATGGATCAGCCCCAGCATTTT
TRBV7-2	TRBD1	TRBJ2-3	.	CASRQPGQGQGTQYF	TGTGCCAGCAGGCAGCCGGGACAGGGGCAAGGTACGCAGTATTTT
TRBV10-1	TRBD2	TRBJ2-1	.	CASSGTSGASYNEQFF	TGCGCCAGCAGTGGGACTAGCGGGGCATCCTACAATGAGCAGTTCTTC
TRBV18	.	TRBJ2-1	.	CASSPSQGRNEQFF	TGTGCCAGCTCACCATCACAGGGGAGGAATGAGCAGTTCTTC
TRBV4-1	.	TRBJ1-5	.	CASSQDFPGMGQPQHF	TGCGCCAGCAGCCAAGATTTTCCGGGGATGGGACAGCCCCAGCATTTT
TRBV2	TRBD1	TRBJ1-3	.	CASKLGQGVYSGNTIYF	TGTGCCAGCAAACTGGGACAGGGGGTTTACTCTGGAAACACCATATATTTT
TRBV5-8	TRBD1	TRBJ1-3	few	CASGQGLGSSGNTIYF	TGTGCCAGTGGACAGGGCCTAGGGTCTTCTGGAAACACCATATATTTT
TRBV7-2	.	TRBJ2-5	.	CASSFGQETQYF	TGTGCCAGCAGCTTCGGCCAAGAGACCCAGTACTTC
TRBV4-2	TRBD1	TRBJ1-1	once	CASSQGRGLGTEAFF	TGTGCCAGCAGCCAAGGCAGGGGGCTAGGGACTGAAGCTTTCTTT
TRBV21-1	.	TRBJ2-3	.	CASSKAQGALEDTQYF	TGTGCCAGCAGCAAAGCGCAGGGGGCTCTGGAAGATACGCAGTATTTT
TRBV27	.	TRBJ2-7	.	CASAPTRISYEQYF	TGTGCCAGCGCACCGACCAGGATCTCCTACGAGCAGTACTTC
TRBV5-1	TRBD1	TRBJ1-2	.	CASSLGQGGGYTF	TGCGCCAGCAGCCTCGGACAGGGGGGTGGCTACACCTTC
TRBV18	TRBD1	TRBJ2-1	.	CASSRGQGSYNEQFF	TGTGCCAGCTCCCGGGGACAGGGCTCCTACAATGAGCAGTTCTTC
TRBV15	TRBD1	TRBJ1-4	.	CATSRDFTGVEEKLFF	TGTGCCACCAGCAGAGATTTTACAGGGGTAGAAGAAAAACTGTTTTTT
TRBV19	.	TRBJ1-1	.	CASSHRAGGTEAFF	TGTGCCAGTAGTCACAGGGCTGGAGGAACTGAAGCTTTCTTT
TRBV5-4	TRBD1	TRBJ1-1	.	CASSLGTGNTEAFF	TGTGCCAGCAGCTTGGGGACAGGGAACACTGAAGCTTTCTTT
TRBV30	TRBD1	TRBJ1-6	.	CAWSPRQGRSPLHF	TGTGCCTGGAGTCCTCGACAGGGGCGGTCACCCCTCCACTTT
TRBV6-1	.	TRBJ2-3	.	CASSELITGASGTDTQYF	TGTGCCAGCAGTGAACTTATTACGGGAGCCTCTGGGACAGATACGCAGTATTTT